One TCR beta chain is described in this entry. Its antigen is still unknown. This entry is derived from a study of T cell responses to AZD1222 COVID-19 vaccine. Findings and limits, study-wide: Mapped onto spike, vaccine-associated CD4 TCRs spanned it and were dominant at 160-218 and 743-854.

Measured with immunoSEQ multiplex PCR; TCRdb has only the in-frame clones, and not every one. The sample yields over 150,000 clones, just over 85% seen once. The clonotype originates from an adult in good health. Material: peripheral blood, obtained on day 0 of AZD1222 vaccination.

Written as DNA, the CDR3 is TGTGCCAGCAGTGGCCCCGCGGGATCGCGTGAGCAGTTCTTC. Amino acid sequence: CASSGPAGSREQFF. This chain uses TRBV28 with TRBJ2-1; maybe TRBD2 (6 bases). Looked up from germline, CDR1 is MDHEN and CDR2 is SYDVKM. This CDR3 is 14 amino acids long. The ends were cut back, 5 bases at V and 9 bases at J, with 17 bases in the middle.